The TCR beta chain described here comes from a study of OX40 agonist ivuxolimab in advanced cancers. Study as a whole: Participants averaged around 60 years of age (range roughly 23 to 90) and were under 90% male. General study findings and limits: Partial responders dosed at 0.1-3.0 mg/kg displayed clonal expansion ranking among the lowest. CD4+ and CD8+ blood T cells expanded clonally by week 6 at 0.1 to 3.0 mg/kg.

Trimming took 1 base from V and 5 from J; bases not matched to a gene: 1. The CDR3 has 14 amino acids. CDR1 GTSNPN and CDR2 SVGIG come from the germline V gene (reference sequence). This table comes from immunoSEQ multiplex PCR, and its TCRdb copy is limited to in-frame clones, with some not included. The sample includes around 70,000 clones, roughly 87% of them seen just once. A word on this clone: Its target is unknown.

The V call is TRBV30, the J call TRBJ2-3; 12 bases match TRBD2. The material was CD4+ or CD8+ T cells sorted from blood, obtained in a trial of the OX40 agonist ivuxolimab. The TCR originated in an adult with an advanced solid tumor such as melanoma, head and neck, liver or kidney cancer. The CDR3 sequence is CAWSALAGGDTQYF. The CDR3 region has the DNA TGTGCCTGGAGTGCACTAGCGGGAGGAGATACGCAGTATTTT.